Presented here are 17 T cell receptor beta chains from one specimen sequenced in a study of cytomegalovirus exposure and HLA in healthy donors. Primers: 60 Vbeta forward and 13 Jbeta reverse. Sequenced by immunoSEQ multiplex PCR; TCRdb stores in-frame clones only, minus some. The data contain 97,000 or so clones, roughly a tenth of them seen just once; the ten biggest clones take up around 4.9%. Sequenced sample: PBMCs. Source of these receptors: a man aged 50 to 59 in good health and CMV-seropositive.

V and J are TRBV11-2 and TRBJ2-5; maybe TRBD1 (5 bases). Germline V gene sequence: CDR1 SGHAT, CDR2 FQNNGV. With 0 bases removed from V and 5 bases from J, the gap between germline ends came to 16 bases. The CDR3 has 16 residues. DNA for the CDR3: TGTGCCAGCAGCTTAGATAACATGAAGGGGATCGAGACCCAGTACTTC. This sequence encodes CASSLDNMKGIETQYF.

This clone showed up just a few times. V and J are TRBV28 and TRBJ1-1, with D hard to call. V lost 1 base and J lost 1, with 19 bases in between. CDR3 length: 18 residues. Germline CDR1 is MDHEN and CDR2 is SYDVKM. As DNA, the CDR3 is TGTGCCAGCAGTTTATTTGGTCCGTGGGCATTAAAGAACACTGAAGCTTTCTTT. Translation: CASSLFGPWALKNTEAFF. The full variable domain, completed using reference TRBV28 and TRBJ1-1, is DVKVTQSSRYLVKRTGEKVFLECVQDMDHENMFWYRQDPGLGLRLIYFSYDVKMKEKGDIPEGYSVSREKKERFSLILESASTNQTSMYLCASSLFGPWALKNTEAFFGQGTRLTVV.

The CDR3 region has the DNA TGTGCCAGCAGTTTATGGGGGGGTAGGAGCAATCAGCCCCAGCATTTT. Residues: CASSLWGGRSNQPQHF. J is TRBJ1-5 and V is TRBV27; the D gene is possibly TRBD1 (5 bases). Germline assignment: CDR1 MNHEY and CDR2 SMNVEV (reference sequence). CDR3 length: 16 amino acids. V lost 1 base to trimming and J lost 1 base, with 11 bases between them.

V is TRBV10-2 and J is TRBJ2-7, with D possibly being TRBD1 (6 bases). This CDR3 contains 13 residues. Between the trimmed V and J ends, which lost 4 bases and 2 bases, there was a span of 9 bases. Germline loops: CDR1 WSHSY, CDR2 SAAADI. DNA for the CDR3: TGCGCCAGCAGTGGGGACAAAGCCTACGAGCAGTACTTC. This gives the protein CASSGDKAYEQYF.

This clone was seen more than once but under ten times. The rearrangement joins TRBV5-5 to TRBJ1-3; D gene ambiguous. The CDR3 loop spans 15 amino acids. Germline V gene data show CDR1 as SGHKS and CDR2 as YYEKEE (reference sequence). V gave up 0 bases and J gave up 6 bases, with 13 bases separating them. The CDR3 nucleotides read TGTGCCAGCAGCTTGGTAGCCAGTTCGCCAAACACCATATATTTT. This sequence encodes CASSLVASSPNTIYF.

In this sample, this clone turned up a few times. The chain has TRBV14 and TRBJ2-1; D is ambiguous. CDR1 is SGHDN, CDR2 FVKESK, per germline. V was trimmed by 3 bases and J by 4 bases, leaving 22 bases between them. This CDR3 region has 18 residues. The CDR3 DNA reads TGTGCCAGCAGCCATCGTGATGCGCTCCCACCTTCTTACAATGAGCAGTTCTTC. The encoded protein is CASSHRDALPPSYNEQFF.

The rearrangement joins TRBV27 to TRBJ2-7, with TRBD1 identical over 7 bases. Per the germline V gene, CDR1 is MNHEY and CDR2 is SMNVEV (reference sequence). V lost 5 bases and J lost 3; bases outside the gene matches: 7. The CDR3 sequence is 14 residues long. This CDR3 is CASSLQGQNYEQYF. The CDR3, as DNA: TGTGCCAGCAGTCTACAGGGACAGAACTACGAGCAGTACTTC.

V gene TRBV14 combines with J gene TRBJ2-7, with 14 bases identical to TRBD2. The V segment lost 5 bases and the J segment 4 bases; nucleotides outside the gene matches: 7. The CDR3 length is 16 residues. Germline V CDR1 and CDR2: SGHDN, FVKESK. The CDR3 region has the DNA TGTGCCAGCAGCTTCGGGACTAGCGGGAGTGTATACGAGCAGTACTTC. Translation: CASSFGTSGSVYEQYF.

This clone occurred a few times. CDR3 amino acids: CASSFSTQGGTIYF. In nucleotides, the CDR3 is TGTGCCAGCAGCTTTTCCACCCAGGGAGGAACCATATATTTT. The chain joins TRBV7-9 to TRBJ1-3, with D perhaps matching TRBD1 (5 bases). Trimming took off 3 bases at V and 10 bases at J, with 16 bases between the two ends. Germline CDR1 and CDR2: SEHNR and FQNEAQ (reference sequence). The CDR3 is 14 amino acids.

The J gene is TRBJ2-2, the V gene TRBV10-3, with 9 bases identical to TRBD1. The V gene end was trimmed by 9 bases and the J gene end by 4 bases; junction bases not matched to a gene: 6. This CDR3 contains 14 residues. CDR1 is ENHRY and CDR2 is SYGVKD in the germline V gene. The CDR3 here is CAIAGTGSTGELFF. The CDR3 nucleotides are TGTGCCATAGCCGGGACAGGGAGCACCGGGGAGCTGTTTTTT.

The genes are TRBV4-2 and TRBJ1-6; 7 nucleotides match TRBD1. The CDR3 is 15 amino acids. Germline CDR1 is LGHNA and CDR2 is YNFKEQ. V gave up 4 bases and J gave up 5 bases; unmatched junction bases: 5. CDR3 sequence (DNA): TGTGCCAGCAGCCGAGGGACAGCCGATAATTCACCCCTCCACTTT. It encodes CASSRGTADNSPLHF.

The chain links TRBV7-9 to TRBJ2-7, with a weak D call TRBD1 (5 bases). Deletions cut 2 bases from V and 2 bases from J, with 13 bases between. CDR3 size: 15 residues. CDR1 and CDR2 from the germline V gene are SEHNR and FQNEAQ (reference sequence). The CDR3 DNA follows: TGTGCCAGCAGCTTATGGGGCCGAACCCCCTACGAGCAGTACTTC. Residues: CASSLWGRTPYEQYF.

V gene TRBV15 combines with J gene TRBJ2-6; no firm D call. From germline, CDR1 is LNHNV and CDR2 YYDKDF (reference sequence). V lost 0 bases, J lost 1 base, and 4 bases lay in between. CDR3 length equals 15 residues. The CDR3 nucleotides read TGTGCCACCAGCAGAGAACAATCTGGGGCCAACGTCCTGACTTTC. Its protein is CATSREQSGANVLTF.

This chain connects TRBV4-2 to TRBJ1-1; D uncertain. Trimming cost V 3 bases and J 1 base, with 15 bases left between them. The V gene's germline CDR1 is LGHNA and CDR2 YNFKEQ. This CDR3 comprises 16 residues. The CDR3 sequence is CASSQPEAARNTEAFF. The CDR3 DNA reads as TGTGCCAGCAGCCAGCCCGAAGCGGCAAGGAACACTGAAGCTTTCTTT.

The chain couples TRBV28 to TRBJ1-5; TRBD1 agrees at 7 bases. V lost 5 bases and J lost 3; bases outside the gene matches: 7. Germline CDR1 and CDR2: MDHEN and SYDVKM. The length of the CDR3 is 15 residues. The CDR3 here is CASSQWTGSNQPQHF. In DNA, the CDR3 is TGTGCCAGCAGTCAGTGGACAGGCTCCAATCAGCCCCAGCATTTT.

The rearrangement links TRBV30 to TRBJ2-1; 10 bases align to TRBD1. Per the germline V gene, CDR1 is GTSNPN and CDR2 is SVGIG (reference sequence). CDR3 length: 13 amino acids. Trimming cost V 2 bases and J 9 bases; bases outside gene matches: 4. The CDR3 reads CAWSSTGGGEQFF. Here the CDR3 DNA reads TGTGCCTGGAGTTCGACAGGGGGCGGTGAGCAGTTCTTC.

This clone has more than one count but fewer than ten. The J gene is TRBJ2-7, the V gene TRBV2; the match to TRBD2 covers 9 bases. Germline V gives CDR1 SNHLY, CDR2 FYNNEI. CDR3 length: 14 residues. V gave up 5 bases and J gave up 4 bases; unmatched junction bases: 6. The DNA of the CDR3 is TGTGCCAGCAGTATAGCGGGAGCTCATTACGAGCAGTACTTC. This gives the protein CASSIAGAHYEQYF.